These 23 T cell receptor beta chains were sequenced from one sample in a study of blood T cells in healthy people across ages. It was with a sample-barcoded 5' primer and a J-beta primer mix that a second PCR of roughly 7 to 12 cycles was run. Via MiXCR, TCRdb re-called the 5' RACE reads, giving one row per CDR3 protein. Of 1.5 million to 2 million distinct CDR3 sequences in the sample, under 30% were seen once. The sequenced sample was blood. The receptors here all came from a woman in her 30s in good health.

This chain links TRBV20-1 with TRBJ2-1; D possibly matches TRBD1 or TRBD2 (7 bases each). The CDR3 is 13 residues long. CDR1 and CDR2 (germline): DFQATT, SNEGSKA (reference sequence). Between the trimmed V and J ends, which lost 1 base and 13 bases, there was a span of 17 bases. CDR3 sequence (DNA): TGCAGTGCTAGAGGACAGGGAGGGTTTCGTCAGTTCTTC. Protein: CSARGQGGFRQFF.

In the case of this clonotype: A single base separates this from a much larger clone, so it may be a read error. The CDR3 region is CASRSVHYNEQYF. In DNA form, the CDR3 reads TGTGCCAGCAGATCGGTACACTACAATGAGCAGTACTTC. The V call is TRBV6-5, the J call TRBJ2-7; D not certain. This CDR3 is 13 amino acids long. CDR1 is MNHEY and CDR2 is SVGAGI in the germline V gene. V lost 6 bases to trimming and J lost 7 bases, with 16 bases between them.

This clonotype was counted between two and nine times. This chain uses TRBV24-1 with TRBJ2-3; a possible D gene is TRBD2 (6 bases). The CDR3 loop spans 15 amino acids. Between the trimmed V and J ends, which lost 6 bases and 4 bases, there was a span of 16 bases. Germline V lookup: CDR1 KGHDR, CDR2 SFDVKD. The CDR3 DNA reads as TGTGCCACCAGTAACGGTCGCGGGGCCGCAGATACGCAGTATTTT. As protein: CATSNGRGAADTQYF.

The chain joins TRBV20-1 to TRBJ2-5, with 10 bases identical to TRBD1. The CDR3 totals 15 residues. Trimming removed 4 bases from V and 9 bases from J; junction bases left unmatched: 14. The germline V gene has CDR1 DFQATT and CDR2 SNEGSKA (reference sequence). The CDR3 sequence is CSATAGTGAFLAQYF. The CDR3 DNA reads as TGCAGTGCTACCGCCGGGACAGGGGCCTTTTTGGCCCAGTACTTC.

The chain has TRBV2 and TRBJ2-2, with a tentative D call TRBD2 (6 bases). V lost 7 bases, J lost 2 bases, and 11 bases lay in between. Germline CDR1 is SNHLY and CDR2 is FYNNEI. The CDR3 contains 14 residues. The CDR3 DNA is TGTGCCAGCACGAAGGAGGGAAACACCGGGGAGCTGTTTTTT. It yields the protein CASTKEGNTGELFF.

This clonotype was seen many times. The rearrangement uses TRBV12-3 or TRBV12-4 and TRBJ1-4, with 9 nucleotides matching TRBD1. The CDR3 is 14 residues long. Trimming at V came to 6 bases and at J to 8 bases, leaving 7 bases not matched to a gene. CDR3 loop: CASSLTGGIEKLFF. CDR3 DNA: TGTGCCAGCAGCTTGACAGGGGGAATCGAAAAACTGTTTTTT.

This chain joins TRBV5-1 and TRBJ2-1; D is undetermined. The CDR3 has 16 residues. Trimming stripped 0 bases from V and 5 bases from J, with 15 bases between. Per the germline V gene, CDR1 is SGHRS and CDR2 is YFSETQ. CDR3 DNA: TGCGCCAGCAGCTTGGTGTTTAGGCAGCTAAACAATGAGCAGTTCTTC. Its protein is CASSLVFRQLNNEQFF.

This rearrangement joins TRBV2 to TRBJ2-7; TRBD2 might be the D (6 bases). CDR1 is SNHLY, CDR2 FYNNEI, per germline. There are 13 residues in the CDR3. The V gene lost 7 bases and the J gene lost 3 bases, with 13 bases spanning the gap. The DNA for the CDR3 is TGTGCCAGCACCGTCGGGGGAATCTACGAGCAGTACTTC. This sequence encodes CASTVGGIYEQYF.

The DNA for the CDR3 is TGTGCCACCAGCAGAGTAGAGCTAGCGGGAGGGTGGGACTACGAGCAGTACTTC. Translation: CATSRVELAGGWDYEQYF. The chain uses TRBV15 and TRBJ2-7; 12 nucleotides agree with TRBD2. This CDR3 has 18 amino acids. The V and J ends lost 1 base and 3 bases, in that order; junction bases with no gene match: 10. CDR1 and CDR2 from the germline V gene are LNHNV and YYDKDF (reference sequence).

The gene calls are TRBV2 and TRBJ2-6; D is unclear. V gave up 1 base and J gave up 0 bases, with 4 bases separating them. Germline-derived CDR1 and CDR2 are SNHLY and FYNNEI. The CDR3 totals 15 residues. The CDR3 DNA reads as TGTGCCAGCAGTGAAGGTGTCTCTGGGGCCAACGTCCTGACTTTC. Its protein product is CASSEGVSGANVLTF. The complete variable domain, with remaining parts taken from reference TRBV2 and TRBJ2-6, reads EPEVTQTPSHQVTQMGQEVILRCVPISNHLYFYWYRQILGQKVEFLVSFYNNEISEKSEIFDDQFSVERPDGSNFTLKIRSTKLEDSAMYFCASSEGVSGANVLTFGAGSRLTVL.

A few counts support this clonotype. The chain is built from TRBV4-1 and TRBJ1-5; D gene ambiguous. The ends were cut back, 1 base at V and 6 bases at J, with 10 bases in the middle. The CDR3 sequence is 14 residues long. The germline V gene has CDR1 MGHRA and CDR2 YSYEKL. The CDR3 here is CASSQVREGQPQHF. CDR3 coding DNA: TGCGCCAGCAGCCAAGTTAGAGAGGGTCAGCCCCAGCATTTT.

The chain combines TRBV6-6 with TRBJ1-2, with D possibly matching TRBD1 (6 bases). This CDR3 region has 12 residues. The V gene lost 7 bases and the J gene lost 8 bases, with 14 bases spanning the gap. CDR1 and CDR2 (germline): MNHNY, SVGAGI (reference sequence). CDR3 DNA: TGTGCCAGCACCCCCAAGGGGGGCGGCTACACCTTC. Its protein is CASTPKGGGYTF.

The chain recombines TRBV10-3 with TRBJ2-3; TRBD2 aligns across 12 bases. Losses at the gene ends were 6 bases for V and 3 bases for J; bases not matched to a gene: 7. The length of the CDR3 is 16 residues. Germline CDR1 and CDR2: ENHRY and SYGVKD. The chain's CDR3 is CAISPTSGSTTDTQYF. The CDR3 DNA sequence: TGTGCCATCAGCCCGACTAGCGGGAGCACGACAGATACGCAGTATTTT.

This clonotype was seen more than once but under ten times. This chain uses TRBV5-6 with TRBJ1-5, with D perhaps TRBD1 (5 bases). Deletions cut 2 bases from V and 6 bases from J, with 9 bases between. Germline loops: CDR1 SGHDT, CDR2 YYEEEE. The CDR3 consists of 13 residues. CDR3 nucleotide sequence: TGTGCCAGCAGCTTTCAGGGCTCTCAGCCCCAGCATTTT. It codes for CASSFQGSQPQHF.

The CDR3 spells CASSPGGGGLGIMNTEAFF. Here the CDR3 DNA reads TGTGCCAGCAGCCCTGGTGGGGGGGGGTTGGGGATCATGAACACTGAAGCTTTCTTT. The chain employs TRBV7-3 and TRBJ1-1, with D perhaps matching TRBD1 (5 bases). The germline V gene encodes CDR1 SGHTA and CDR2 FQGTGA. CDR3 length: 19 residues. V lost 5 bases to trimming and J lost 0 bases, with 25 bases between them.

This clonotype was seen a few times. V gene TRBV7-2 combines with J gene TRBJ2-7, with D perhaps TRBD1 (6 bases). The V gene lost 3 bases and the J gene lost 5 bases, with 14 bases spanning the gap. The germline CDR1 and CDR2 sequences are SGHTA and FQGNSA. The CDR3 is made up of 14 amino acids. The CDR3 reads CASSFPAGAHEQYF. The CDR3 bases are TGTGCCAGCAGCTTCCCAGCAGGGGCCCACGAGCAGTACTTC.

The V and J genes are TRBV9 and TRBJ2-1; TRBD2 agrees at 7 bases. CDR1 is SGDLS, CDR2 YYNGEE, per germline. With 2 bases clipped from V and 4 bases from J, the junction kept 3 bases outside the gene matches. The CDR3 runs 14 residues. The CDR3 is CASSVSGQYNEQFF. Here the CDR3 DNA reads TGTGCCAGCAGCGTTAGCGGGCAGTACAATGAGCAGTTCTTC.

The rearrangement joins TRBV29-1 to TRBJ1-4, with unresolved D. The CDR3 loop spans 13 amino acids. Germline CDR1 is SQVTM and CDR2 is ANQGSEA. V lost 2 bases to trimming and J lost 2 bases, with 6 bases between them. The CDR3 coding sequence is TGCAGCGTTGAATCCAGGACTAATGAAAAACTGTTTTTT. It codes for CSVESRTNEKLFF.

In its sample, this clonotype was seen a few times. V and J are TRBV2 and TRBJ1-1; D gene unclear. CDR3 length: 10 residues. V gave up 10 bases and J gave up 2 bases, with 5 bases separating them. Germline lookup yields CDR1 SNHLY and CDR2 FYNNEI. Here the CDR3 reads CANANTEAFF. The CDR3, as DNA: TGTGCCAATGCCAACACTGAAGCTTTCTTT. Using reference TRBV2 and TRBJ1-1 for the parts outside the CDR3, the full variable domain is EPEVTQTPSHQVTQMGQEVILRCVPISNHLYFYWYRQILGQKVEFLVSFYNNEISEKSEIFDDQFSVERPDGSNFTLKIRSTKLEDSAMYFCANANTEAFFGQGTRLTVV.

Concerning this clonotype: One end of the junction fails to match germline, which may point to a read error. J is TRBJ1-2 and V is TRBV6-6, with 10 bases that match TRBD1. CDR1 and CDR2 (germline): MNHNY, SVGAGI (reference sequence). The CDR3 is made up of 13 amino acids. The CDR3 protein is CASSYSTGGGYTF. CDR3 nucleotides: TGCGCCAGCAGTTACTCGACAGGGGGCGGCTACACCTTC.

The chain carries TRBV7-8 and TRBJ1-6; D uncertain. V dropped 1 base and J dropped 6 bases, with 7 bases sitting between them. The CDR3 runs to 14 residues. The germline CDR1 and CDR2 sequences are SGHVS and FQNEAQ. This CDR3 reads CASSLGSSNSPLHF. Here the CDR3 DNA reads TGTGCCAGCAGCTTAGGCAGCTCTAATTCACCCCTCCACTTT.

This clonotype appeared a few times. The chain joins TRBV14 to TRBJ2-7; the D gene is possibly TRBD1 (5 bases). Trimming stripped 3 bases from V and 0 bases from J, with 21 bases between. This CDR3 comprises 18 residues. Germline V gene sequence: CDR1 SGHDN, CDR2 FVKESK. CDR3 nucleotides: TGTGCCAGCAGCCATAGGGGTGTGTCGGGTTCGAGCTCCTACGAGCAGTACTTC. Its translation is CASSHRGVSGSSSYEQYF.

CDR3 DNA: TGTGCCTGGAGTGTAGGCAGCCAAGAGACCCAGTACTTC. Amino acids: CAWSVGSQETQYF. V and J are TRBV30 and TRBJ2-5; D ambiguous. Germline CDR1 and CDR2: GTSNPN and SVGIG (reference sequence). This CDR3 has 13 amino acids. V dropped 0 bases and J dropped 1 base, with 6 bases sitting between them.